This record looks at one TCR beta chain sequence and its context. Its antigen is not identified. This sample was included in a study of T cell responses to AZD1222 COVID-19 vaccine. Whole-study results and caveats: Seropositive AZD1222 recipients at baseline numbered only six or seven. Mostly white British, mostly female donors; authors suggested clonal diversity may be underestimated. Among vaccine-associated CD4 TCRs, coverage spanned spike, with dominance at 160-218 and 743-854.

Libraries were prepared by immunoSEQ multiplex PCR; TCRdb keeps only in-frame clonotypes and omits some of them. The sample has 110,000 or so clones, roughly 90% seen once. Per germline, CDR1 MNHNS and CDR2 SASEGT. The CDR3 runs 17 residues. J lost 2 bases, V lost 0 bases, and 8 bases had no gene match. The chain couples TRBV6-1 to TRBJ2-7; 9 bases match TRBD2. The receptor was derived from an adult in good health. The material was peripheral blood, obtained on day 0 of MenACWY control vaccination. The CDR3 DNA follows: TGTGCCAGCAGTGAAGCTGTGGCGGGAGGGCCCCCCTACGAGCAGTACTTC. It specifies CASSEAVAGGPPYEQYF.